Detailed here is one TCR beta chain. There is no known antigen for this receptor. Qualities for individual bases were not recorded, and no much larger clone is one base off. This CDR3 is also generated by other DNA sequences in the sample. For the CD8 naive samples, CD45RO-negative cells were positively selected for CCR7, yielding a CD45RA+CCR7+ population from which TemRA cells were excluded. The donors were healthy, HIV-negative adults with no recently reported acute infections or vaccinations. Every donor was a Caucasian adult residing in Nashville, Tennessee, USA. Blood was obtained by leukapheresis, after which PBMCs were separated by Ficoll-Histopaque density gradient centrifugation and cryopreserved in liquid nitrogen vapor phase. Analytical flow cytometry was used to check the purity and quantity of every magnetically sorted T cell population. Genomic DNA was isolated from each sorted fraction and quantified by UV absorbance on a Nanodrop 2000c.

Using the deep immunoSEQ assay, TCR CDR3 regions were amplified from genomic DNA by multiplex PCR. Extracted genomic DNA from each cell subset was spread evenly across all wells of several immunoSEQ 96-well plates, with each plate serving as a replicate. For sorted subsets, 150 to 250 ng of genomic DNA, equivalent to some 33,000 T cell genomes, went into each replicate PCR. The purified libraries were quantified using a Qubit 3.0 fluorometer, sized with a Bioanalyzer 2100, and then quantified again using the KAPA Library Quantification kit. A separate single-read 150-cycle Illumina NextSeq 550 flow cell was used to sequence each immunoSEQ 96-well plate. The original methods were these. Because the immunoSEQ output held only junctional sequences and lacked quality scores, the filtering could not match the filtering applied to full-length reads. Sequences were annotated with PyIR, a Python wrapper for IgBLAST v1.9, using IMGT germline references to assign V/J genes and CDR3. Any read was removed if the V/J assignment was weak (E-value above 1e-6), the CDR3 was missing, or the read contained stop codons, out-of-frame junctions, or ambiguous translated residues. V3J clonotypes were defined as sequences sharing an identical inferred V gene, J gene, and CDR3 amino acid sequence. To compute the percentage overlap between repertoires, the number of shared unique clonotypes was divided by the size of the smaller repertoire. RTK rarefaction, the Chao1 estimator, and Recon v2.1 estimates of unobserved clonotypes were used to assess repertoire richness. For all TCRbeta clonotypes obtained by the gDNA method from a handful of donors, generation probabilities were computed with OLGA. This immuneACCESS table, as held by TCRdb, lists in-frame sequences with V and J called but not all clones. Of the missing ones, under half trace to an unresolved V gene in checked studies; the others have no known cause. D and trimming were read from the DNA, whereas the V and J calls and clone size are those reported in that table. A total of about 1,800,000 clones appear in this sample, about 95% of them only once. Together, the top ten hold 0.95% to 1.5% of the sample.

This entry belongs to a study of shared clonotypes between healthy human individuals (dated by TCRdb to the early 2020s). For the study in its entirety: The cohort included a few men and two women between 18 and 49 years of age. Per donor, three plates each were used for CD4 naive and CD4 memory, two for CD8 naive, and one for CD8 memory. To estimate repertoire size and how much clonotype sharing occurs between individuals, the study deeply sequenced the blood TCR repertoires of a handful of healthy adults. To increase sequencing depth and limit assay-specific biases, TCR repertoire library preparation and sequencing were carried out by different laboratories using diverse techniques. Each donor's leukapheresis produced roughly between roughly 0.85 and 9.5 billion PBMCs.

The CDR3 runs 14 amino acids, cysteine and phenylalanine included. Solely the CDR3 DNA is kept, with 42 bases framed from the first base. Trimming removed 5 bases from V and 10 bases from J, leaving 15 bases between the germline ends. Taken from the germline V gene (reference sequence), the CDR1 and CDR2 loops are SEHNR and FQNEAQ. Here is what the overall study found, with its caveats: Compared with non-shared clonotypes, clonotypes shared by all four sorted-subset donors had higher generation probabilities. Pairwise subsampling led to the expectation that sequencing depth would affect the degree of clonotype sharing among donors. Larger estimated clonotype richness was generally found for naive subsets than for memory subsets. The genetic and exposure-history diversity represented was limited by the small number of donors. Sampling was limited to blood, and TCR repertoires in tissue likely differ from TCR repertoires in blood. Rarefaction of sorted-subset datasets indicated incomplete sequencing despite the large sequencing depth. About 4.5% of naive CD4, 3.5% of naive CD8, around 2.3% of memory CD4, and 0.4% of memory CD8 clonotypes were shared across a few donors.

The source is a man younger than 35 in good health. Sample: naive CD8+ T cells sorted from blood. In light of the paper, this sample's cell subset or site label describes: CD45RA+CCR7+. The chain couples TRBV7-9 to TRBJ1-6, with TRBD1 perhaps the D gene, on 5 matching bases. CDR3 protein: CASSLGQGGSPLHF. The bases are TGTGCCAGCAGCCTCGGCCAGGGCGGCTCACCCCTCCACTTT.